These T cell receptor beta chains were read from a single sample in a study of T cell clones after liver transplantation. Sequencing used immunoSEQ multiplex PCR; TCRdb keeps in-frame clones, though not all of them. The repertoire holds around 77,000 clones, with about 80% as singletons. The sample here was CD4+ T cells from blood, taken 12 months after liver transplant. The receptors originated from a human patient who received a liver transplant. Some T cells may be provided by the graft donor. Each CDR3 is given with its conserved first and last residue. A D gene is named only where the DNA matches it firmly. Rows give clone size only sometimes, using once, few, many, or a class for an expanded clone.

TRBD1	NA	TRBJ2-6	TRBV14	TGTGCCAGCAGCCACACGACAGGGGCTGGGGCCAACGTCCTGACTTTC	CASSHTTGAGANVLTF
NA	NA	TRBJ2-7	TRBV7-2	TGTGCCAGCAGCTGGGACAGCAGCGGGAGATCCTACGAGCAGTACTTC	CASSWDSSGRSYEQYF
TRBD2	NA	TRBJ2-5	TRBV18	TGTGCCAGCTCACCGCAACCCCCACTAGCGGGAGGAGGGGGCCAAGAGACCCAGTACTTC	CASSPQPPLAGGGGQETQYF
NA	NA	TRBJ1-1	TRBV5-1	TGCGCCAGCAGCTTGTATGGCAGGACTGAAGCTTTCTTT	CASSLYGRTEAFF
NA	once	TRBJ2-2	TRBV15	TGTGCCACCAGCAGAGGTGGCGGGGAGCTGTTTTTT	CATSRGGGELFF
TRBD1	NA	TRBJ1-2	TRBV15	TGTGCCACCAGCAGAGATTCCGGGGACAGGGGTCGCAGCGGGTTAAACTATGGCTACACCTTC	CATSRDSGDRGRSGLNYGYTF
NA	few	TRBJ1-4	TRBV28	TGTGCCAGCAGAGATTTTGGGTCAGGGCCTGAAAAACTGTTTTTT	CASRDFGSGPEKLFF
NA	NA	TRBJ1-2	TRBV28	TGTGCCAGCAGTTTATCGGGGGGGCAAAGAGGCTACACCTTC	CASSLSGGQRGYTF
NA	NA	TRBJ2-7	TRBV2	TGTGCCAGCAGTGAATCGGGGAGCCCCTACGAGCAGTACTTC	CASSESGSPYEQYF
TRBD1	NA	TRBJ1-2	TRBV2	TGTGCCAGCGGAAGTACAGGGGCCTCAGGCTACACCTTC	CASGSTGASGYTF
NA	NA	TRBJ2-7	TRBV21-1	TGTGCCAGCAGTGCAGGTGGACAGCCCCACGAGCAGTACTTC	CASSAGGQPHEQYF
NA	NA	TRBJ1-3	TRBV9	TGTGCCAGCAGCCCCCAAGGGGGAGGAAACACCATATATTTT	CASSPQGGGNTIYF
NA	NA	TRBJ1-2	TRBV6-1	TGTGCCAGCAGTGAAGCGAATAACTATGGCTACACCTTC	CASSEANNYGYTF
TRBD2	once	TRBJ2-1	TRBV19	TGTGCCAGTAGTTCCTTAGCGGGAGACTATGAGCAGTTCTTC	CASSSLAGDYEQFF
TRBD1	once	TRBJ1-2	TRBV28	TGTGCCAGCACTACCGGAAACAGGGGGTACTATGGCTACACCTTC	CASTTGNRGYYGYTF
NA	NA	TRBJ2-3	TRBV19	TGTGCCAGTCGGGTGTCGACCTCGAGAAGCACAGATACGCAGTATTTT	CASRVSTSRSTDTQYF
TRBD1	NA	TRBJ1-2	TRBV9	TGTGCCAGCAGCGTAGAGGGGACAGGGAGGAACGGCTACACCTTC	CASSVEGTGRNGYTF
NA	once	TRBJ2-3	TRBV5-1	TGCGCCAGCAGCTTGGCGAGGGGCGCGGGCACAGATACGCAGTATTTT	CASSLARGAGTDTQYF
NA	NA	TRBJ1-2	TRBV28	TGTGCCAGCAGTTTAAAGCACGGACCTCTAGGCTACACCTTC	CASSLKHGPLGYTF
NA	few	TRBJ1-2	TRBV30	TGTGCCTGGAGTGTGGGTGTACGGGGCTACACCTTC	CAWSVGVRGYTF
TRBD2	NA	TRBJ2-2	TRBV2	TGTGCCAGCACCCGGGAGGGCCTCGACACCGGGGAGCTGTTTTTT	CASTREGLDTGELFF
NA	NA	TRBJ2-5	TRBV4-3	TGCGCCAGCAGCCAAGATTACACGGGGACCCAGTACTTC	CASSQDYTGTQYF
NA	NA	TRBJ2-3	TRBV5-1	TGCGCCAGCAGCTTGGCCCCAAGACCTAGCACAGATACGCAGTATTTT	CASSLAPRPSTDTQYF
NA	NA	TRBJ2-5	TRBV9	TGTGCCAGCAGCGTTTTTTCGGGATCGGCGAGTGCGGAGACCCAGTACTTC	CASSVFSGSASAETQYF
TRBD1	NA	TRBJ2-2	TRBV5-8	TGTGCCAGCAGCCACGGACAGGGGGTGCCCGGGGAGCTGTTTTTT	CASSHGQGVPGELFF
NA	NA	TRBJ2-7	TRBV5-4	TGTGCCAGCAGCCTAAAAGGGGGAGGGGAGCAGTACTTC	CASSLKGGGEQYF
TRBD1	medium-sized	TRBJ1-2	TRBV23-1	TGCGCCAGCAGTTGGGACAGGGGGCGCAACTATGGCTACACCTTC	CASSWDRGRNYGYTF
NA	NA	TRBJ2-5	TRBV6-1	TGTGCCAGCAGCCCTCTGACGAGGTCCCAAGAGACCCAGTACTTC	CASSPLTRSQETQYF
NA	NA	TRBJ2-5	TRBV18	TGTGCCAGCTCACCCCGGCCGGGGGCCGGGGAGACCCAGTACTTC	CASSPRPGAGETQYF
NA	NA	TRBJ1-4	TRBV28	TGTGCCAGCAGTTTTGGAGACTCTGGCGGGGGTAATGAAAAACTGTTTTTT	CASSFGDSGGGNEKLFF
TRBD1	NA	TRBJ1-1	TRBV6-1	TGTGCCAGCAGTTTTCGGACAGGGGCTAGGACTGAAGCTTTCTTT	CASSFRTGARTEAFF
NA	once	TRBJ2-7	TRBV15	TGTGCCACCAGCAGAGATCAAGGGTTCCACGAGCAGTACTTC	CATSRDQGFHEQYF
NA	NA	TRBJ2-1	TRBV29-1	TGCAGCGTTTTAACAGGTTCCTACAATGAGCAGTTCTTC	CSVLTGSYNEQFF
TRBD2	NA	TRBJ2-1	TRBV2	TGTGCCAGCAGGATACTAGCGGGAGGGCCGGGTGAGCAGTTCTTC	CASRILAGGPGEQFF
NA	NA	TRBJ1-1	TRBV5-1	TGCGCCAGCAAGTCTAAGAACACTGAAGCTTTCTTT	CASKSKNTEAFF
NA	NA	TRBJ2-1	TRBV6-6	TGTGCCAGCAGTTATGGTACTTGGAATGAGCAGTTCTTC	CASSYGTWNEQFF
TRBD2	NA	TRBJ2-2	TRBV10-2	TGCGCCAGCAGCCCCACTAGCGGAAAGAACACCGGGGAGCTGTTTTTT	CASSPTSGKNTGELFF
TRBD1	NA	TRBJ2-3	TRBV2	TGTGCCAGCAGTTCCAGGACAGGGCCAGATACGCAGTATTTT	CASSSRTGPDTQYF
NA	NA	TRBJ1-2	TRBV30	TGTGCCTGGAGTCCGGGGATTCACTATGGCTACACCTTC	CAWSPGIHYGYTF
NA	once	TRBJ2-2	TRBV6-6	TGTGCCAGCAGGCCGCCGGGTGGGCAGTCCACCGGGGAGCTGTTTTTT	CASRPPGGQSTGELFF
NA	NA	TRBJ2-7	TRBV6-1	TGTGCCAGCAGTGAAATGAGGTACGAGCAGTACTTC	CASSEMRYEQYF
NA	NA	TRBJ1-5	TRBV5-5	TGTGCCAGCAGCTTGCAGGGTTATCAGCCCCAGCATTTT	CASSLQGYQPQHF
NA	NA	TRBJ2-1	TRBV5-1	TGCGCCAGCAGCTTGGCCGAGGGAGCGGAGAGGAATGAGCAGTTCTTC	CASSLAEGAERNEQFF
NA	NA	TRBJ2-7	TRBV18	TGTGCCAGCTCAATTGGGGCCTACGAGCAGTACTTC	CASSIGAYEQYF
NA	NA	TRBJ2-7	TRBV7-8	TGTGCCAGCAGCTGGGACTTTGGGGGGAGCGGATACGAGCAGTACTTC	CASSWDFGGSGYEQYF
NA	NA	TRBJ1-5	TRBV6-1	TGTGCCAGCCGCGTTCAGGGGACTAGCAATCAGCCCCAGCATTTT	CASRVQGTSNQPQHF
NA	once	TRBJ1-1	TRBV14	TGTGCCAGCAGCCAAGATCATCTCAGGGAAGCTTTCTTT	CASSQDHLREAFF
TRBD1	NA	TRBJ1-1	TRBV5-1	TGCGCCAGCAGCAGGACAGGGGGCAACACTGAAGCTTTCTTT	CASSRTGGNTEAFF
NA	NA	TRBJ2-5	TRBV5-6	TGTGCCAGCAGCTCCCGGGAGACCCAGTACTTC	CASSSRETQYF